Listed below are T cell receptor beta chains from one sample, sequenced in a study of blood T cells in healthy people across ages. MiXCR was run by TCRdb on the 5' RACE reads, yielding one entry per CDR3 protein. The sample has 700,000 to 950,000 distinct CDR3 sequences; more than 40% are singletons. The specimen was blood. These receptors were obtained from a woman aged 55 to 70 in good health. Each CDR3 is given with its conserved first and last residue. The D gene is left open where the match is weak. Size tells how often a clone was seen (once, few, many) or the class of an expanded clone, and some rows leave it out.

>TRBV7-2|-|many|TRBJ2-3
CASSLASGTSTDTQYF
TGTGCCAGCAGCTTAGCGTCAGGAACTAGCACAGATACGCAGTATTTT
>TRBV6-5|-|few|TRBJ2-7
CASSLRRDYEQYF
TGTGCCAGCAGTCTACGCCGGGACTACGAGCAGTACTTC
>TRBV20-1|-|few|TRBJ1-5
CSATRSNQPQHF
TGCAGTGCTACGCGGAGCAATCAGCCCCAGCATTTT
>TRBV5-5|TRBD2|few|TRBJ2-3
CASSFLAGLTDTQYF
TGTGCCAGCAGCTTCCTAGCGGGGCTCACAGATACGCAGTATTTT
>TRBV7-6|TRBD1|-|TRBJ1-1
CASSTQGGRDTEAFF
TGTGCCAGCAGCACTCAAGGGGGCAGGGACACTGAAGCTTTCTTT
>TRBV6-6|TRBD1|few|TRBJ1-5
CASSRDRGSQPQHF
TGTGCCAGCAGCCGGGACAGGGGTAGTCAGCCCCAGCATTTT
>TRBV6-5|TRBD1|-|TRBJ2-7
CASSYQIGTVGEQYF
TGTGCCAGCAGTTACCAAATCGGGACAGTAGGCGAGCAGTACTTC
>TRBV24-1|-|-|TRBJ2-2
CATRETGRAGELFF
TGTGCCACCAGAGAGACAGGTCGGGCCGGGGAGCTGTTTTTT
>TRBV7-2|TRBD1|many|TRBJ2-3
CASSARQGVDTQYF
TGTGCCAGCAGCGCCCGACAGGGGGTAGATACGCAGTATTTT
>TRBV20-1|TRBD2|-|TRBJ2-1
CSAHSTSGGLYNEQFF
TGCAGTGCTCACTCGACTAGCGGGGGTCTCTACAATGAGCAGTTCTTC
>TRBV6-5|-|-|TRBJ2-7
CASSMTLAYEQYF
TGTGCCAGCAGTATGACTCTGGCCTACGAGCAGTACTTC
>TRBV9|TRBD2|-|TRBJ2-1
CASTPGAGGRNEQLF
TGTGCCAGCACCCCAGGGGCGGGGGGGCGGAATGAGCAGTTATTC
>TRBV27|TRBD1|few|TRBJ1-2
CASSVEGAAGYTF
TGTGCCAGCAGTGTAGAGGGGGCTGCGGGCTACACCTTC
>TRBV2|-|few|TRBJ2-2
CASSAEPANTGELFF
TGTGCCAGCAGTGCGGAGCCCGCGAACACCGGGGAGCTGTTTTTT
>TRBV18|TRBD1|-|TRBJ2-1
CASSGSQGAHNEQFF
TGTGCCAGCTCAGGCTCCCAGGGGGCCCACAATGAGCAGTTCTTC
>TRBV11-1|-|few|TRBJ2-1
CASSLGRLGEEFF
TGTGCCAGCAGCTTAGGGCGGTTGGGAGAGGAGTTCTTC
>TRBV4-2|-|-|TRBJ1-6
CASSQAAREVYNSPLHF
TGTGCCAGCAGCCAAGCCGCCAGGGAGGTCTATAATTCACCCCTCCACTTT
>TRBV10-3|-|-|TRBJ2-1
CATRDGSSYNEQFF
TGTGCCACTCGAGACGGGAGCTCCTACAATGAGCAGTTCTTC
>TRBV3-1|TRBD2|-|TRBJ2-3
CASSQDTSGGTDTQYF
TGTGCCAGCAGCCAAGATACCAGCGGGGGGACAGATACGCAGTATTTT
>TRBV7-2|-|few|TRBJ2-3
CASSQRWASTDTQYF
TGTGCCAGCAGCCAGCGGTGGGCTAGCACAGATACGCAGTATTTT
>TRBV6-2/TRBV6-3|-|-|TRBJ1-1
CASSYGREAFF
TGTGCCAGCAGTTACGGCCGGGAAGCTTTCTTT
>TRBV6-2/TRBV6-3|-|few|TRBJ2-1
CASCSVEPWNEQFF
TGTGCCAGCTGTTCGGTGGAGCCGTGGAATGAGCAGTTCTTC
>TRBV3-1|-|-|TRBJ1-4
CASRPPGENNEKLFF
TGTGCCAGCAGACCCCCAGGGGAGAATAATGAAAAACTGTTTTTT
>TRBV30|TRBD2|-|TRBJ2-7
CAWRMAGGLSSYKQYF
TGTGCCTGGAGGATGGCGGGGGGTTTGAGCTCCTACAAGCAGTACTTC
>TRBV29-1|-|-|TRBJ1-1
CSSAMGMQAFF
TGCAGCTCAGCAATGGGGATGCAAGCTTTCTTT
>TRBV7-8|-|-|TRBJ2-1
CASSRQREWRFF
TGTGCCAGCAGCCGACAACGGGAGTGGCGGTTCTTC
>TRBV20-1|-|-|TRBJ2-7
CSARDNLYEQYF
TGCAGTGCTAGAGATAACCTTTACGAGCAGTACTTC
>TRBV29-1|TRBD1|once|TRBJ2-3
CSVDDRAIWDTQYF
TGCAGCGTGGATGACAGGGCTATTTGGGATACGCAGTATTTT
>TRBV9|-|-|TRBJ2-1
CASSVGGVGEQFF
TGTGCCAGCAGCGTAGGCGGGGTAGGTGAGCAGTTCTTC
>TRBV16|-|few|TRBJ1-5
CASSQYQVQPQHF
TGTGCCAGCAGCCAATATCAGGTTCAGCCCCAGCATTTT
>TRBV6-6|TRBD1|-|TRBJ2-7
CASRGLRDSSPSYEQYF
TGTGCCAGCAGGGGCCTTAGGGACAGCTCCCCTTCCTACGAGCAGTACTTC
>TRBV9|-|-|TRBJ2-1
CASSVIGSSYNEQFF
TGTGCCAGCAGCGTAATAGGGAGCTCCTACAATGAGCAGTTCTTC
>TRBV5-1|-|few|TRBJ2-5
CASSLVGGGLQETQYF
TGCGCCAGCAGCTTGGTTGGCGGGGGCCTCCAAGAGACCCAGTACTTC
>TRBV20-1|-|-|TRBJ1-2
CSAIEGSRQDGYTF
TGCAGTGCTATAGAGGGATCTAGACAGGATGGCTACACCTTC
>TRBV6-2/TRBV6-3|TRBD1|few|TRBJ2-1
CASSYWTGSDEQFF
TGTGCCAGCAGTTACTGGACAGGGTCCGATGAGCAGTTCTTC
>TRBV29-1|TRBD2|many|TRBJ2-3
CSANQRGVTDTQYF
TGCAGCGCGAACCAGCGGGGGGTCACAGATACGCAGTATTTT
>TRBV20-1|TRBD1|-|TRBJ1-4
CSASPRDRGANEKLFF
TGCAGTGCTAGCCCTCGGGACAGGGGGGCTAATGAAAAACTGTTTTTT
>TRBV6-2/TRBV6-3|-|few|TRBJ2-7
CASSYLDYLDYEQYF
TGTGCCAGCAGTTACCTGGACTACCTTGACTACGAGCAGTACTTC
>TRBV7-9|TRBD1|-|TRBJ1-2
CASTTHGQGGGYTF
TGTGCCAGCACCACTCACGGACAGGGGGGAGGCTACACCTTC
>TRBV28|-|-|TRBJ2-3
CASKGSGADTQYF
TGTGCCAGCAAAGGGTCTGGGGCAGATACGCAGTATTTT
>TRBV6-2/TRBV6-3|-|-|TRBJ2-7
CASSYTGSYEQYF
TGTGCCAGCAGTTATACAGGGAGCTACGAGCAGTACTTC